A single sample gave rise to the 27 T cell receptor beta chains below, sequenced in a study of T-cell reconstitution after alpha-beta-depleted transplantation in children. Unique molecular identifiers were used in preparing the TCRbeta library. TCRdb called the PCR reads again in MiXCR, with one record for every CDR3 protein. The table includes roughly 100,000 distinct CDR3 sequences, about 5.6% detected once. Sequences were derived from PBMCs, mostly from graft donor cells, sampled 60 days after TCRalphabeta/CD19-depleted stem cell transplant. These receptors were collected from a female patient aged 2-15 years who had a stem cell transplant for Fanconi anemia, so the T cells may come from the graft donor.

This clonotype was recorded many times. This chain uses TRBV20-1 with TRBJ2-1, with 8 bases matching TRBD2. V was clipped by 0 bases and J by 7 bases; unmatched bases: 8. The CDR3 loop spans 15 amino acids. Germline CDR1 is DFQATT and CDR2 is SNEGSKA (reference sequence). The CDR3 nucleotides read TGCAGTGCTAGAGATCTCTGGCGGGGGGAAAATGAGCAGTTCTTC. It specifies CSARDLWRGENEQFF.

This clonotype was recorded at least ten times. The rearrangement joins TRBV5-1 to TRBJ2-5; TRBD1 matches at 8 bases. Unmatched junction bases numbered 2, after V lost 3 bases and J lost 1 base. CDR1 is SGHRS and CDR2 is YFSETQ in the germline V gene. This CDR3 spans 14 amino acids. DNA for the CDR3: TGCGCCAGCAGCTGGCAGGGGGCCCAAGAGACCCAGTACTTC. Protein product: CASSWQGAQETQYF.

The chain carries TRBV10-3 and TRBJ2-7; possible D gene TRBD2, 5 bases. The CDR3 is made up of 15 amino acids. V shed 3 bases and J shed 0 bases, with 12 bases lying between them. Looked up from germline, CDR1 is ENHRY and CDR2 is SYGVKD. This CDR3 reads CAISDGLALSYEQYF. In nucleotides, the CDR3 is TGTGCCATCAGTGATGGTCTAGCCCTCTCCTACGAGCAGTACTTC.

This clonotype occurred many times. The chain couples TRBV28 to TRBJ2-2, with D unclear. The germline V gene has CDR1 MDHEN and CDR2 SYDVKM. V dropped 5 bases and J dropped 7 bases, with 8 bases sitting between them. This CDR3 is built from 12 residues. CDR3 nucleotides: TGTGCCAGCAGTGTGACGTACGGGGAGCTGTTTTTT. Translated: CASSVTYGELFF. Together with reference TRBV28 and TRBJ2-2, the CDR3 gives the full variable domain: DVKVTQSSRYLVKRTGEKVFLECVQDMDHENMFWYRQDPGLGLRLIYFSYDVKMKEKGDIPEGYSVSREKKERFSLILESASTNQTSMYLCASSVTYGELFFGEGSRLTVL.

This clonotype was seen only a few times. The J gene is TRBJ1-5, the V gene TRBV7-9; 8 nucleotides agree with TRBD1. The V gene end was trimmed by 5 bases and the J gene end by 5 bases; junction bases not matched to a gene: 14. The CDR3 runs 17 residues. Germline V gene data show CDR1 as SEHNR and CDR2 as FQNEAQ (reference sequence). The CDR3: CASSPTPGQGGDQPQHF. The CDR3, as DNA: TGTGCCAGCAGCCCAACTCCTGGACAGGGTGGAGATCAGCCCCAGCATTTT.

A note on this clonotype: This may be a read error, as it is one base from a much larger clone. The chain carries TRBV3-1 and TRBJ1-1; D is unclear. Trimming left V 5 bases short and J 11 bases short, with 15 bases between. This CDR3 has 12 amino acids. The V gene's germline CDR1 is LGHDT and CDR2 YNNKEL (reference sequence). The chain's CDR3 is CASSLPWSAAFF. CDR3 DNA sequence: TGTGCCAGCAGCTTGCCTTGGAGTGCGGCTTTCTTT.

The J gene is TRBJ2-5, the V gene TRBV11-3; 11 bases line up with TRBD2. The CDR3 runs 20 residues. Germline lookup yields CDR1 SGHNT and CDR2 YENEEA. Germline trimming cut 3 bases from V and 4 bases from J; bases unmatched to any gene: 19. This CDR3 is CASSFPIPLLAGGLRETQYF. The CDR3 nucleotides are TGTGCCAGCAGCTTCCCCATTCCCCTTTTAGCGGGAGGGTTGAGAGAGACCCAGTACTTC.

Concerning this clonotype itself: A clone one base away is much larger, so this may be a read error. This chain uses TRBV28 with TRBJ2-1; D unclear. CDR3 size: 14 residues. V was shortened by 4 bases and J by 2 bases, with 9 bases between the two germline ends. CDR1 is MDHEN and CDR2 is SYDVKM in the germline V gene. CDR3 bases: TGTGCCAGCAGTTCGGCACTAACCTACAATGAGCAGTTCTTC. Its translation: CASSSALTYNEQFF.

This clonotype was detected a few times. V is TRBV6-1 and J is TRBJ2-5; 10 bases line up with TRBD2. After removal of 6 bases from V and 5 bases from J, the junction contained 9 bases not matched to a gene. The germline CDR1 and CDR2 sequences are MNHNS and SASEGT. This CDR3 has 15 residues. This CDR3 is CASSGTSGVRETQYF. CDR3 nucleotide sequence: TGTGCCAGCAGCGGTACTAGCGGGGTGAGGGAGACCCAGTACTTC.

The CDR3 loop is CASSYWTGLGFYGYTF. The DNA of the CDR3 is TGTGCCAGCAGTTATTGGACAGGCCTGGGCTTCTATGGCTACACCTTC. V usage is TRBV28 and J usage is TRBJ1-2; 7 bases align to TRBD1. V lost 4 bases and J lost 4; bases outside the gene matches: 12. The CDR3 runs to 16 residues. CDR1 is MDHEN and CDR2 is SYDVKM in the germline V gene.

This clonotype has at least ten counts. The chain carries TRBV10-3 and TRBJ1-4; D is perhaps TRBD1 (6 bases). The CDR3 length is 14 residues. The germline V gene encodes CDR1 ENHRY and CDR2 SYGVKD. The V end was cut by 0 bases, the J end by 9 bases, with 11 bases between. CDR3 amino acids: CAISESPGQKKLFF. The DNA of the CDR3 is TGTGCCATCAGTGAGTCGCCTGGACAGAAAAAACTGTTTTTT.

The chain is built from TRBV21-1 and TRBJ2-3. TRBV21-1 is described as a pseudogene. The CDR3 totals 16 residues. In DNA form, the CDR3 reads TGTGCCAGCAGCAACTTCCTGGATTTTAGCACAGATACGCAGTATTTT. This codes for CASSNFLDFSTDTQYF.

The sample holds many counts of this clonotype. The V call is TRBV12-3 or TRBV12-4, the J call TRBJ1-2; 9 bases align to TRBD1. V was clipped by 6 bases and J by 6 bases; unmatched bases: 14. The CDR3 is 16 residues long. CDR3 coding DNA: TGTGCCAGCAGCAACCGGGACAGGGAAAGAACCAATGGCTACACCTTC. Residues: CASSNRDRERTNGYTF.

This chain joins TRBV7-3 and TRBJ2-2; 7 bases line up with TRBD1. Trimming cost V 5 bases and J 5 bases; bases outside gene matches: 2. The CDR3 is 13 residues long. Germline assignment: CDR1 SGHTA and CDR2 FQGTGA. CDR3: CASSRQGTGELFF. DNA of the CDR3: TGTGCCAGCAGCCGACAGGGTACCGGGGAGCTGTTTTTT.

This clonotype turned up a few times. V usage is TRBV12-3 or TRBV12-4 and J usage is TRBJ2-1, with a possible D match to TRBD1 (5 bases). CDR3 length: 15 residues. Trimming removed 4 bases from V and 0 bases from J, with 10 bases in between. The CDR3 nucleotides are TGTGCCAGCAGTTCTAGACAGCTCTCCTACAATGAGCAGTTCTTC. Its protein is CASSSRQLSYNEQFF.

This clonotype has at least ten counts. CDR3 DNA: TGTGCCAGCAGTGAAGCGCGGAATGAGCAGTTCTTC. Encoded protein: CASSEARNEQFF. The chain has TRBV2 and TRBJ2-1; D gene unclear. The germline CDR1 and CDR2 sequences are SNHLY and FYNNEI. V was shortened by 0 bases and J by 7 bases, with 4 bases between the two germline ends. The CDR3 length is 12 residues.

In this sample, this clonotype turned up many times. The chain joins TRBV4-2 to TRBJ2-6; tentatively, D is TRBD1 (5 bases). The germline gives CDR1 LGHNA, CDR2 YNFKEQ. V lost 1 base and J 1 base, leaving 5 bases between the germline ends. The CDR3 is made up of 15 amino acids. The CDR3 sequence is CASSQGTSGANVLTF. The CDR3 nucleotides read TGTGCCAGCAGCCAAGGGACATCTGGGGCCAACGTCCTGACTTTC.

This clonotype has ten or more counts. The rearrangement uses TRBV20-1 and TRBJ2-1, with 8 bases fitting TRBD1. Germline CDR1 and CDR2: DFQATT and SNEGSKA (reference sequence). With 3 bases clipped from V and 5 bases from J, the junction kept 9 bases outside the gene matches. This CDR3 has 15 amino acids. The CDR3 bases are TGCAGTGCTAGGGGACAGGTAGGGTTCCACAATGAGCAGTTCTTC. Protein product: CSARGQVGFHNEQFF.

This clonotype was found many times. V is TRBV29-1 and J is TRBJ2-7, with no clear D. CDR3 length: 14 residues. V lost 5 bases and J 0 bases, leaving 14 bases between the germline ends. Germline CDR1 SQVTM, CDR2 ANQGSEA. The CDR3 region is CSVTTLFSSYEQYF. The CDR3 DNA sequence: TGCAGCGTTACGACCCTCTTTAGCTCCTACGAGCAGTACTTC.

Many counts were recorded for this clonotype. The CDR3 sequence is CATSAPLGIPTPNYNEQFF. CDR3 nucleotide sequence: TGTGCCACCAGTGCCCCACTAGGTATCCCCACCCCCAACTACAATGAGCAGTTCTTC. The chain links TRBV24-1 to TRBJ2-1, with a possible D match to TRBD2 (5 bases). CDR1 KGHDR and CDR2 SFDVKD come from the germline V gene. V lost 5 bases and J lost 3, with 25 bases in between. The CDR3 is 19 residues long.

This clonotype was seen more than once but under ten times. The CDR3 nucleotides read TGTGCCATCAGTGAACAGTCCGGCAGGTCCAATCAGCCCCAGCATTTT. Translated: CAISEQSGRSNQPQHF. The genes are TRBV10-3 and TRBJ1-5; D is unclear. The V gene's germline CDR1 is ENHRY and CDR2 SYGVKD. Trimming removed 3 bases at V and 3 bases at J, with 15 bases between. The CDR3 has 16 amino acids.

CDR3 protein: CASSLGARGGNTEAFF. The CDR3 DNA follows: TGCGCCAGCAGCTTGGGGGCCCGGGGCGGAAACACTGAAGCTTTCTTT. This chain connects TRBV5-1 to TRBJ1-1; D perhaps matches TRBD1 (5 bases). Germline values: CDR1 SGHRS, CDR2 YFSETQ. The CDR3 covers 16 residues. V dropped 0 bases and J dropped 2 bases, with 14 bases sitting between them. Using reference TRBV5-1 and TRBJ1-1 for the parts outside the CDR3, the full variable domain is KAGVTQTPRYLIKTRGQQVTLSCSPISGHRSVSWYQQTPGQGLQFLFEYFSETQRNKGNFPGRFSGRQFSNSRSEMNVSTLELGDSALYLCASSLGARGGNTEAFFGQGTRLTVV.

The rearrangement links TRBV6-1 to TRBJ2-7; no reliable D call. V lost 6 bases and J lost 2, with 11 bases in between. CDR3 length: 13 amino acids. From germline, CDR1 is MNHNS and CDR2 SASEGT. The CDR3 bases are TGTGCCAGCAGCCGGAAAGGACCCTACGAGCAGTACTTC. Translation gives CASSRKGPYEQYF.

J is TRBJ2-2 and V is TRBV10-3, with D maybe TRBD1 (5 bases). The germline CDR1 and CDR2 sequences are ENHRY and SYGVKD. This CDR3 is 16 amino acids long. Trimming stripped 0 bases from V and 5 bases from J, with 13 bases between. The chain's CDR3 is CAISESRTPATGELFF. The CDR3 DNA follows: TGTGCCATCAGTGAGTCTAGGACACCGGCTACCGGGGAGCTGTTTTTT.

The table lists this clonotype with many counts. The chain couples TRBV20-1 to TRBJ2-7, with 7 nucleotides matching TRBD1. Per the germline V gene, CDR1 is DFQATT and CDR2 is SNEGSKA (reference sequence). With 3 bases clipped from V and 0 bases from J, the junction kept 11 bases outside the gene matches. This CDR3 comprises 16 residues. The CDR3 protein is CSASPTDRLSSYEQYF. Written as DNA, the CDR3 is TGCAGTGCTAGTCCCACGGACAGGCTGAGCTCCTACGAGCAGTACTTC.

This clonotype was found many times. The chain recombines TRBV20-1 with TRBJ2-3; 9 bases line up with TRBD2. With 6 bases clipped from V and 5 bases from J, the junction kept 15 bases outside the gene matches. The CDR3 is 16 residues long. Germline V gives CDR1 DFQATT, CDR2 SNEGSKA (reference sequence). DNA of the CDR3: TGCAGTGCGCCCCGACTTGCGGGAGGGATAGTAGATACGCAGTATTTT. It yields the protein CSAPRLAGGIVDTQYF.

In its sample, this clonotype was seen many times. J is TRBJ2-3 and V is TRBV28, with 7 bases matching TRBD2. Germline assignment: CDR1 MDHEN and CDR2 SYDVKM. This CDR3 is built from 14 residues. V was pared by 5 bases and J by 5 bases, with 7 bases of the junction left unmatched. This CDR3 reads CASSDPRGEDTQYF. The CDR3 nucleotides read TGTGCCAGCAGTGACCCACGGGGGGAAGATACGCAGTATTTT.